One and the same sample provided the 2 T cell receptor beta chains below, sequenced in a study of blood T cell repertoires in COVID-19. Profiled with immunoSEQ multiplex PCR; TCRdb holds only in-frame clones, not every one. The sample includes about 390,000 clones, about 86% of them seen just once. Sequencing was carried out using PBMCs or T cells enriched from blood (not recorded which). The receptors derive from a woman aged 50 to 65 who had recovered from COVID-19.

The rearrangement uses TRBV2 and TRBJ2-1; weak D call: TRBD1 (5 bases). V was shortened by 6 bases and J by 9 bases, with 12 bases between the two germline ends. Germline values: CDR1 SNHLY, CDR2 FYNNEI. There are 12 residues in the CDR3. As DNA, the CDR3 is TGTGCCAGCAGAGAGACAGTTGTTGAGCAGTTCTTC. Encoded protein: CASRETVVEQFF.

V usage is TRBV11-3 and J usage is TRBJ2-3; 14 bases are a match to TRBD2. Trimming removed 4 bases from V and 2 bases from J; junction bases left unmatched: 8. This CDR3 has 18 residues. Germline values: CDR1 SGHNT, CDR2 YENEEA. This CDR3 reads CASSSGTSGGRLTDTQYF. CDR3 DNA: TGTGCCAGCAGCTCCGGGACTAGCGGGGGAAGACTCACAGATACGCAGTATTTT.